These T cell receptor beta chains were read from a single sample in a study of cytomegalovirus exposure and HLA in healthy donors. Sequenced by immunoSEQ multiplex PCR; TCRdb stores in-frame clones only, minus some. The table includes around 99,000 clones, approximately 71% detected once. Material: PBMCs. The receptors originated from a man aged 40-55 years in good health and CMV-seronegative. The CDR3 runs from the conserved cysteine through the conserved F or W. The D gene is left open where the match is weak. Not every row has a clone size; where given, it reads once, few, many or a size class.

CDR3 | DNA | D | J | size | V
CASSTRGGNTIYF | TGTGCCAGCAGCACCCGGGGTGGAAACACCATATATTTT | NA | TRBJ1-3 | once | TRBV7-9
CASSLSGTNYGYTF | TGCGCCAGCAGCTTATCGGGGACTAACTATGGCTACACCTTC | NA | TRBJ1-2 | few | TRBV5-1
CASSQHTQGAGYTF | TGCGCCAGCAGCCAACATACCCAGGGTGCTGGCTACACCTTC | NA | TRBJ1-2 | NA | TRBV4-3
CASSLVHTKETQYF | TGTGCCAGCAGCTTAGTTCACACGAAGGAGACCCAGTACTTC | NA | TRBJ2-5 | NA | TRBV13
CASKDRVGDTQYF | TGTGCCAGCAAGGACAGGGTTGGTGATACGCAGTATTTT | TRBD1 | TRBJ2-3 | NA | TRBV25-1
CVTVNTEAFF | TGTGTCACGGTGAACACTGAAGCTTTCTTT | NA | TRBJ1-1 | NA | TRBV6-6
CASSLKGSTSPDTQYF | TGTGCCAGCAGCTTAAAAGGGTCAACTAGTCCTGATACGCAGTATTTT | NA | TRBJ2-3 | NA | TRBV7-3
CASSQDPGTPSEYGYTF | TGTGCCAGCAGCCAAGATCCGGGGACACCCTCTGAGTATGGCTACACCTTC | NA | TRBJ1-2 | once | TRBV4-2
CASSPRSNTEAFF | TGTGCCAGCAGTCCCAGATCGAACACTGAAGCTTTCTTT | NA | TRBJ1-1 | NA | TRBV6-5
CSVWTGDDSRNTIYF | TGCAGCGTATGGACGGGAGACGACTCGCGTAACACCATATATTTT | NA | TRBJ1-3 | NA | TRBV29-1
CAWSGDTGSLHF | TGTGCCTGGAGTGGGGACACGGGGTCCCTCCACTTT | NA | TRBJ1-6 | NA | TRBV30
CASSETSGGAGEQFF | TGTGCCAGCAGTGAAACTAGCGGGGGGGCCGGCGAGCAGTTCTTC | TRBD2 | TRBJ2-1 | NA | TRBV2
CASGTSIYEAFF | TGTGCCAGCGGGACATCAATTTATGAAGCTTTCTTT | NA | TRBJ1-1 | NA | TRBV2
CASSRGGGFGADTQYF | TGTGCCAGCAGCCGCGGGGGGGGGTTTGGTGCAGATACGCAGTATTTT | TRBD2 | TRBJ2-3 | few | TRBV5-6
CASSQEDSRNSPLHF | TGTGCCAGCAGCCAAGAGGACAGTAGGAATTCACCCCTCCACTTT | NA | TRBJ1-6 | NA | TRBV4-2
CASSYSGRGSYEQYF | TGTGCCAGCAGTTACTCGGGCAGGGGGTCCTACGAGCAGTACTTC | TRBD1 | TRBJ2-7 | NA | TRBV6-5
CASSLSATGVYNEQFF | TGTGCCAGCAGTTTATCGGCGACAGGGGTTTACAATGAGCAGTTCTTC | TRBD1 | TRBJ2-1 | few | TRBV27
CASSLEVGGGRGTQYF | TGTGCCAGCAGCTTAGAAGTAGGGGGGGGCCGTGGGACCCAGTACTTC | NA | TRBJ2-5 | NA | TRBV7-2
CASSVGGRNTEAFF | TGTGCCAGCAGCGTAGGCGGGAGGAACACTGAAGCTTTCTTT | NA | TRBJ1-1 | NA | TRBV9
CASRGTGGAWTAFF | TGTGCCAGTCGAGGGACAGGGGGCGCATGGACAGCTTTCTTT | TRBD1 | TRBJ1-1 | NA | TRBV19
CASSKLGQLEETQYF | TGTGCCAGCAGCAAGCTGGGACAGCTGGAAGAGACCCAGTACTTC | TRBD1 | TRBJ2-5 | NA | TRBV14
CASSLDGQGTYNEQFF | TGCGCCAGCAGCTTGGATGGACAGGGTACCTACAATGAGCAGTTCTTC | TRBD1 | TRBJ2-1 | NA | TRBV5-1
CAISESGTSSGELFF | TGTGCCATCAGTGAGAGCGGGACTAGTAGTGGGGAGCTGTTTTTT | TRBD2 | TRBJ2-2 | NA | TRBV10-3
CASSLAGLGNQPQHF | TGTGCCAGCAGCTTGGCGGGGTTGGGCAATCAGCCCCAGCATTTT | NA | TRBJ1-5 | few | TRBV7-2
CASSVVSGGQDTQYF | TGTGCCAGCAGCGTAGTTAGCGGGGGACAAGATACGCAGTATTTT | TRBD2 | TRBJ2-3 | NA | TRBV9
CASSLQVNSYEQYF | TGTGCCAGCAGTTTACAGGTAAACTCCTACGAGCAGTACTTC | NA | TRBJ2-7 | NA | TRBV27